This TCR beta chain was recorded in a study of vaccination effects on CD4 cells after COVID-19. Across the study: All study participants received two doses of BNT162b2 or mRNA-1273 vaccine.

Profiled with immunoSEQ multiplex PCR; TCRdb holds only in-frame clones, not every one. This table has fewer than 30,000 clones, around 75% appearing once. Whole-study results and caveats: Few convalescent patients were included, and no early post-infection timepoints were sampled. Nearly all vaccine-induced clones in healthy recipients recognized only SARS-CoV-2.

Antigen-specific CD4+ T cells were expanded with viral peptide pools in the ViraFEST assay before sequencing. Having been cultured for less than 12 days, the cells underwent CD4+ T cell isolation. According to the study, vaccine recipients showed no prior SARS-CoV-2 infection and negative nucleocapsid antibodies. Researchers swapped half the medium for IL-2 medium on both days 3 and 7. A word on this clone: Its cognate antigen is unknown.

Germline trimming cut 3 bases from V and 1 base from J; bases unmatched to any gene: 11. This CDR3 is built from 17 residues. Germline V gene sequence: CDR1 DFQATT, CDR2 SNEGSKA (reference sequence). The input for sequencing was CD4+ T cells from PBMCs cultured with HCoV-NL63 spike peptides, taken before COVID-19 vaccination. The chain employs TRBV20-1 and TRBJ2-3; TRBD2 agrees at 9 bases. The sequence came from a human donor who received a COVID-19 vaccine. CDR3 amino acids: CSASGRGLAGGTDTQYF. The CDR3 DNA sequence: TGCAGTGCTAGTGGGCGGGGTTTAGCGGGGGGCACAGATACGCAGTATTTT.